This T cell receptor (beta chain) was profiled in a study of radiation and T cells in renal cell carcinoma. Method: immunoSEQ multiplex PCR; TCRdb's copy keeps in-frame clones and lacks some. Here the sample spans roughly 86,000 clones, around four fifths being singletons. The CDR3 length is 16 residues. V gave up 3 bases and J gave up 0 bases; unmatched junction bases: 5. Germline V gene lookup returns CDR1 SGHNT and CDR2 YYREEE (reference sequence). The time point: blood 4 weeks post-SBRT, at nephrectomy. Treatment described: 15 Gy SBRT to primary tumor, nephrectomy 4 weeks later. This renal cell carcinoma was of the clear cell type.

Material: blood, obtained from a patient whose treatment included radiotherapy and nephrectomy. The chain employs TRBV5-4 and TRBJ2-5, with 10 nucleotides matching TRBD2. This clonotype was sampled from a man aged 45-65 years with renal cell carcinoma. In DNA, the CDR3 is TGTGCCAGCAGCTCGGGGACTAGCGTGTACCAAGAGACCCAGTACTTC. Its translation is CASSSGTSVYQETQYF.